This paragraph reports one T cell receptor (beta chain). The data originate from a study of blood T cell repertoires in COVID-19. As for the study in general: Sites across the United States, Italy and Spain contributed samples from acute and convalescent COVID-19. Sample material is recorded as cDNA or gDNA derived from T cells, B-cell-depleted T cells, or PBMCs.

The CDR3 is made up of 13 amino acids. Trimming pared 0 bases from V and 13 bases from J, leaving 12 bases between. Assay: immunoSEQ multiplex PCR; the TCRdb copy retains only in-frame clones and omits some. Of 80,000 or so clones in the sample, approximately 82% were seen once. The rearrangement links TRBV12-3 or TRBV12-4 to TRBJ1-4, with D hard to call. The sample comprised peripheral blood. This clonotype originated in a woman in her 70s with acute or convalescent COVID-19. DNA for the CDR3: TGTGCCAGCAGTTTAGCCGTCCCCCGGTTACTGTTTTTT. Amino acids: CASSLAVPRLLFF.